This T cell receptor (beta chain) stems from a study of T cells after posttransplantation cyclophosphamide. Some clones are missing from TCRdb's copy, which holds only in-frame ones; the method was immunoSEQ multiplex PCR. The sample contains over 7,500 clones, 95% to 99% of which appear only once. This CDR3 has 13 amino acids. CDR1 and CDR2 (germline): SGHTS, YDEGEE. V was pared by 4 bases and J by 3 bases, with 10 bases between. The sample comprised naive CD8+ T cells sorted from PBMCs. The V gene is TRBV5-8, the J gene TRBJ1-2; D is uncertain. The TCR comes from a man aged 50 or older in good health, CMV-negative, and a related stem cell transplant donor. The CDR3 is CASSPDWDYGYTF. CDR3 DNA sequence: TGTGCCAGCAGCCCGGACTGGGACTATGGCTACACCTTC.